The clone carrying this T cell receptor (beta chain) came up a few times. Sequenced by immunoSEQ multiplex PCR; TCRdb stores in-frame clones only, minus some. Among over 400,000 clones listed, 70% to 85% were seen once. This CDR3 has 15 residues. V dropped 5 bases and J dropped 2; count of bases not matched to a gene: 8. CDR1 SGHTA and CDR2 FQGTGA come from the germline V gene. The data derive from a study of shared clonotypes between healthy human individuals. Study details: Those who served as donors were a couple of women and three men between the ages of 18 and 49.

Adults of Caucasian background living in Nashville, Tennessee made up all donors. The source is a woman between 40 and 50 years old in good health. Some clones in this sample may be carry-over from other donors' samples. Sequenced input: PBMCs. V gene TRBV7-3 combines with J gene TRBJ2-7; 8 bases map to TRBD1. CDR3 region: CASSPGGALTYEQYF. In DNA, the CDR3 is TGTGCCAGCAGCCCAGGGGGCGCGTTAACCTACGAGCAGTACTTC.